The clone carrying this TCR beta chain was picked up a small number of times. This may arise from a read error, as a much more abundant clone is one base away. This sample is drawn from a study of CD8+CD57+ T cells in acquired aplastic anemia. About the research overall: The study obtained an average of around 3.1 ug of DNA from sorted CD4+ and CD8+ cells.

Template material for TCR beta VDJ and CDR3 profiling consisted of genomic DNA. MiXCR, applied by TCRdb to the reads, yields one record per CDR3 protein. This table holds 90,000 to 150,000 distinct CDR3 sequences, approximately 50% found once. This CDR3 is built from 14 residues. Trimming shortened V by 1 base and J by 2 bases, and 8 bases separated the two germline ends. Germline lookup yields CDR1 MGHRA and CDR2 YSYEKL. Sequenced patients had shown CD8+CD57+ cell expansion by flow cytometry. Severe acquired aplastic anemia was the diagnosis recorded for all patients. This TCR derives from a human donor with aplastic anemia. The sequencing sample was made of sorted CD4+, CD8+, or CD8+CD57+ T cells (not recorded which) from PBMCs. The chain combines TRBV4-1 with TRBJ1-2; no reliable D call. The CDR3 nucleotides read TGCGCCAGCAGCCAAGCCACGTACAACTATGGCTACACCTTC. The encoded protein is CASSQATYNYGYTF.